The 26 T cell receptor beta chains in this list originate from one sample, sequenced in a study of blood T cell repertoires in COVID-19. Only in-frame clones appear in the TCRdb table, and some are missing; sequencing was by immunoSEQ multiplex PCR. The table lists fewer than 200,000 clones, roughly 83% of them singletons, with about a tenth in the top ten. Material for sequencing was peripheral blood. These receptors all stem from a woman of 80 years or more with active or convalescent COVID-19.

The chain couples TRBV14 to TRBJ2-7, with TRBD1 as a possible D gene (5 bases). CDR1 SGHDN and CDR2 FVKESK come from the germline V gene. There are 11 residues in the CDR3. Trimming pared 3 bases from V and 6 bases from J, leaving 6 bases between. DNA for the CDR3: TGTGCCAGCAGCCAGGGGCTCGAGCAGTACTTC. This gives the protein CASSQGLEQYF.

The rearrangement links TRBV3-1 (or the pseudogene TRBV3-2) to TRBJ1-2, with D tentatively TRBD1 (6 bases). CDR3 length equals 13 residues. In germline, CDR1 is LGHDT, CDR2 YNNKEL (reference sequence). The ends were cut back, 1 base at V and 5 bases at J, with 8 bases in the middle. The CDR3 is CASSQGTAYGYTF. As DNA, the CDR3 is TGTGCCAGCAGCCAAGGGACAGCATATGGCTACACCTTC.

Note on this clone: This sample includes further DNA sequences coding for the same CDR3. The CDR3: CASSLGGAGELFF. The CDR3 coding sequence is TGTGCCAGCAGCTTAGGGGGGGCCGGGGAGCTGTTTTTT. The chain couples TRBV7-2 to TRBJ2-2; a weak D match, TRBD2 (6 bases). Trimming took 1 base from V and 6 from J, leaving 6 bases between them. This CDR3 contains 13 residues. Germline assignment: CDR1 SGHTA and CDR2 FQGNSA. The variable domain in full, with the rest retrieved from reference TRBV7-2 and TRBJ2-2, is GAGVSQSPSNKVTEKGKDVELRCDPISGHTALYWYRQSLGQGLEFLIYFQGNSAPDKSGLPSDRFSAERTGGSVSTLTIQRTQQEDSAVYLCASSLGGAGELFFGEGSRLTVL.

The chain uses TRBV7-2 and TRBJ1-1; weak D call: TRBD1 (6 bases). The CDR3 is 14 residues long. V dropped 0 bases and J dropped 6 bases, with 11 bases sitting between them. Germline loops: CDR1 SGHTA, CDR2 FQGNSA. DNA for the CDR3: TGTGCCAGCAGCTTAGCCAGGGAGGGGGCTGAAGCTTTCTTT. Residues: CASSLAREGAEAFF. Supplemented by reference TRBV7-2 and TRBJ1-1, the full variable domain reads GAGVSQSPSNKVTEKGKDVELRCDPISGHTALYWYRQSLGQGLEFLIYFQGNSAPDKSGLPSDRFSAERTGGSVSTLTIQRTQQEDSAVYLCASSLAREGAEAFFGQGTRLTVV.

This clone was counted a single time. V and J are TRBV19 and TRBJ2-1, with D tentatively TRBD1 (6 bases). The CDR3 has 13 amino acids. Trimming stripped 0 bases from V and 13 bases from J, with 13 bases between. Germline V gene data show CDR1 as LNHDA and CDR2 as SQIVND (reference sequence). The CDR3 sequence: CASSIDSGQPQFF. The CDR3, as DNA: TGTGCCAGTAGTATAGACTCAGGACAGCCCCAGTTCTTC. The full variable domain, in which reference TRBV19 and TRBJ2-1 provide the parts outside the CDR3, is DGGITQSPKYLFRKEGQNVTLSCEQNLNHDAMYWYRQDPGQGLRLIYYSQIVNDFQKGDIAEGYSVSREKKESFPLTVTSAQKNPTAFYLCASSIDSGQPQFFGPGTRLTVL.

V and J are TRBV6-1 and TRBJ2-7, with TRBD1 as a possible D gene (6 bases). Trimming cost V 2 bases and J 2 bases, with 10 bases left between them. There are 14 residues in the CDR3. Germline V gene sequence: CDR1 MNHNS, CDR2 SASEGT. The CDR3 loop reads CASSEPGVAYEQYF. For the CDR3, the DNA is TGTGCCAGCAGTGAACCAGGGGTGGCCTACGAGCAGTACTTC.

This rearrangement joins TRBV19 to TRBJ2-3; 8 bases align to TRBD2. Trimming removed 6 bases from V and 2 bases from J; junction bases left unmatched: 10. Per the germline V gene, CDR1 is LNHDA and CDR2 is SQIVND (reference sequence). The CDR3 sequence is 16 residues long. The CDR3 sequence is CASRSLWRGATDTQYF. The CDR3 nucleotides read TGTGCCAGTAGAAGCCTATGGCGGGGGGCCACAGATACGCAGTATTTT.

V usage is TRBV6-6 and J usage is TRBJ1-5, with 7 bases lining up with TRBD1. V lost 5 bases and J lost 0; bases outside the gene matches: 13. The CDR3 has 18 residues. Germline V gene data show CDR1 as MNHNY and CDR2 as SVGAGI (reference sequence). CDR3 amino acids: CASSPSRGGRYSNQPQHF. The CDR3 DNA is TGTGCCAGCAGTCCCTCTAGAGGGGGCCGGTATAGCAATCAGCCCCAGCATTTT.

V and J are TRBV5-5 and TRBJ2-5; 8 bases align to TRBD2. Trimming took 4 bases from V and 4 from J; bases not matched to a gene: 15. This CDR3 has 17 residues. CDR1 is SGHKS, CDR2 YYEKEE, per germline (reference sequence). The CDR3 bases are TGTGCCAGCAGCCAATCCCCCTCGGGAGGGGCAGGAGAGACCCAGTACTTC. It translates to CASSQSPSGGAGETQYF. Full variable domain (outside the CDR3, taken from reference TRBV5-5 and TRBJ2-5): DAGVTQSPTHLIKTRGQQVTLRCSPISGHKSVSWYQQVLGQGPQFIFQYYEKEERGRGNFPDRFSARQFPNYSSELNVNALLLGDSALYLCASSQSPSGGAGETQYFGPGTRLLVL.

The V gene is TRBV30, the J gene TRBJ1-2, with D tentatively TRBD1 (6 bases). CDR3 length equals 13 residues. The V and J ends lost 5 bases and 4 bases respectively, with 14 bases between them. CDR1 is GTSNPN, CDR2 SVGIG, per germline (reference sequence). Here the CDR3 DNA reads TGTGCCTGGGGACGGGACATGGGCTATGGCTACACCTTC. Translated: CAWGRDMGYGYTF. The full variable domain, in which reference TRBV30 and TRBJ1-2 provide the parts outside the CDR3, is SQTIHQWPATLVQPVGSPLSLECTVEGTSNPNLYWYRQAAGRGLQLLFYSVGIGQISSEVPQNLSASRPQDRQFILSSKKLLLSDSGFYLCAWGRDMGYGYTFGSGTRLTVV.

CDR3: CASRGRDTNTGELFF. The CDR3 DNA follows: TGCGCCAGCAGAGGCCGGGACACGAACACCGGGGAGCTGTTTTTT. The rearrangement joins TRBV4-3 to TRBJ2-2, with D possibly TRBD1 on 6 matching bases. Trimming pared 6 bases from V and 0 bases from J, leaving 11 bases between. Germline V CDR1 and CDR2: LGHNA, YSLEER. The CDR3 runs 15 residues.

The CDR3 protein is CASSTGGTGWTEAFF. The CDR3 DNA reads as TGTGCCAGCTCCACGGGGGGGACGGGATGGACTGAAGCTTTCTTT. The chain links TRBV18 to TRBJ1-1; maybe TRBD1 (5 bases). Germline loops: CDR1 KGHSH, CDR2 LQKENI. V lost 6 bases and J lost 5, with 19 bases in between. This CDR3 region has 15 residues.

The chain carries TRBV7-2 and TRBJ1-3; 11 bases align to TRBD1. V lost 5 bases to trimming and J lost 2 bases; unmatched junction nucleotides: 8. From germline, CDR1 is SGHTA and CDR2 FQGNSA. This CDR3 contains 17 residues. CDR3 sequence (DNA): TGTGCCAGCAGCCCCGGACAGGGGGCGCGTGCTGGAAACACCATATATTTT. As protein: CASSPGQGARAGNTIYF.

V gene TRBV2 combines with J gene TRBJ1-1; 7 positions match TRBD1. The CDR3 is made up of 13 amino acids. The trim removed 8 bases at V and 0 bases at J, leaving 3 bases unmatched. The germline V gene encodes CDR1 SNHLY and CDR2 FYNNEI. The CDR3 coding sequence is TGTGCCAGCGGGGGACAGATGAACACTGAAGCTTTCTTT. Amino acids: CASGGQMNTEAFF.

The V and J genes are TRBV6-2 or TRBV6-3 and TRBJ1-5; the match to TRBD1 covers 7 bases. V lost 2 bases to trimming and J lost 5 bases; unmatched junction nucleotides: 9. This CDR3 is built from 16 residues. Germline lookup yields CDR1 MNHEY and CDR2 SVGEGT. The CDR3 is CASSYPGGPTHQPQHF. CDR3 nucleotide sequence: TGTGCCAGCAGTTACCCAGGGGGACCAACTCATCAGCCCCAGCATTTT.

The chain uses TRBV3-1 (or the pseudogene TRBV3-2) and TRBJ2-1, with 8 positions matching TRBD2. V shed 1 base, J shed 5 bases, and the junction held 7 bases outside the gene matches. The CDR3 extends over 16 amino acids. Germline CDR1 is LGHDT and CDR2 is YNNKEL (reference sequence). The CDR3 DNA reads as TGTGCCAGCAGCCAAGTATCGCTAGCGGGCAACAATGAGCAGTTCTTC. This sequence encodes CASSQVSLAGNNEQFF.

This sequence joins TRBV6-2 or TRBV6-3 and TRBJ1-2; TRBD1 might be the D (6 bases). Germline-derived CDR1 and CDR2 are MNHEY and SVGEGT. The V end lost 0 bases, the J end lost 4 bases, and 12 bases lay between the germline ends. This CDR3 contains 15 residues. The CDR3 nucleotides read TGTGCCAGCAGTTACTCGGACAGTCGCATCTATGGCTACACCTTC. Protein product: CASSYSDSRIYGYTF.

The chain couples TRBV7-9 to TRBJ1-1; D is possibly TRBD1 (6 bases). Germline V gene sequence: CDR1 SEHNR, CDR2 FQNEAQ (reference sequence). The V gene lost 4 bases and the J gene lost 11 bases, with 20 bases spanning the gap. This CDR3 spans 14 amino acids. DNA for the CDR3: TGTGCCAGCAGCTCCGGGACACGGCCGGATGCGGCTTTCTTT. The encoded protein is CASSSGTRPDAAFF. The complete variable domain, with remaining parts taken from reference TRBV7-9 and TRBJ1-1, reads DTGVSQNPRHKITKRGQNVTFRCDPISEHNRLYWYRQTLGQGPEFLTYFQNEAQLEKSRLLSDRFSAERPKGSFSTLEIQRTEQGDSAMYLCASSSGTRPDAAFFGQGTRLTVV.

This CDR3 is CASRPRTATNEKLFF. CDR3 in DNA: TGTGCCAGTAGGCCCCGGACAGCAACTAATGAAAAACTGTTTTTT. The J gene is TRBJ1-4, the V gene TRBV19; a weak D match, TRBD1 (6 bases). Between the trimmed V and J ends, which lost 6 bases and 0 bases, there was a span of 11 bases. The CDR3 has 15 amino acids. Germline CDR1 and CDR2: LNHDA and SQIVND (reference sequence).

This chain joins TRBV18 and TRBJ1-3, with a tentative D call TRBD1 (5 bases). CDR1 and CDR2 (germline): KGHSH, LQKENI. Trimming shortened V by 9 bases and J by 1 base, and 13 bases separated the two germline ends. The length of the CDR3 is 14 residues. The DNA for the CDR3 is TGTGCCAGTTCATCGGGGGTATCTGGAAACACCATATATTTT. It specifies CASSSGVSGNTIYF.

The chain recombines TRBV27 with TRBJ1-4; 8 bases line up with TRBD1. Germline V gene data show CDR1 as MNHEY and CDR2 as SMNVEV (reference sequence). V gave up 5 bases and J gave up 3 bases; unmatched junction bases: 14. The CDR3 runs to 18 residues. This chain's CDR3 is CASSPSPDRVRSNEKLFF. The CDR3, as DNA: TGTGCCAGCAGTCCTAGTCCGGACAGGGTTCGGTCTAATGAAAAACTGTTTTTT. Complete variable domain (other parts from reference TRBV27 and TRBJ1-4): EAQVTQNPRYLITVTGKKLTVTCSQNMNHEYMSWYRQDPGLGLRQIYYSMNVEVTDKGDVPEGYKVSRKEKRNFPLILESPSPNQTSLYFCASSPSPDRVRSNEKLFFGSGTQLSVL.

The chain links TRBV2 to TRBJ2-3; D is possibly TRBD1 (6 bases). The CDR3 consists of 16 residues. CDR1 is SNHLY and CDR2 is FYNNEI in the germline V gene. Trimming took 3 bases from V and 0 from J, leaving 13 bases between them. The chain's CDR3 is CASSDTGTPSTDTQYF. The CDR3 nucleotides read TGTGCCAGCAGTGATACAGGGACCCCTAGCACAGATACGCAGTATTTT.

The V call is TRBV4-2, the J call TRBJ1-4; D gene uncertain. V was clipped by 0 bases and J by 1 base, with 9 bases between them. In germline, CDR1 is LGHNA, CDR2 YNFKEQ. The CDR3 is 16 amino acids. This chain's CDR3 is CASSQDLAETNEKLFF. CDR3 DNA sequence: TGTGCCAGCAGCCAAGATTTGGCAGAAACTAATGAAAAACTGTTTTTT.

The V call is TRBV5-1, the J call TRBJ2-1, with D perhaps matching TRBD1 (6 bases). The CDR3 loop spans 16 amino acids. Germline assignment: CDR1 SGHRS and CDR2 YFSETQ. The V end was cut by 4 bases, the J end by 2 bases, with 16 bases between. CDR3 DNA sequence: TGCGCCAGCAGCCAAGTCCGGGACAAAACCTACAATGAGCAGTTCTTC. This encodes CASSQVRDKTYNEQFF.

In its sample, this clone was seen a few times. The chain links TRBV7-9 to TRBJ2-7, with TRBD1 identical over 7 bases. The V and J ends lost 11 bases and 3 bases, in that order; junction bases with no gene match: 7. The CDR3 extends over 12 amino acids. Germline V gives CDR1 SEHNR, CDR2 FQNEAQ (reference sequence). The chain's CDR3 is CAGGQENYEQYF. CDR3 coding DNA: TGTGCCGGCGGACAGGAAAACTACGAGCAGTACTTC.

The V call is TRBV18, the J call TRBJ1-1, with TRBD1 identical over 7 bases. The V and J ends lost 6 bases and 2 bases, in that order; junction bases with no gene match: 6. Germline V gene lookup returns CDR1 KGHSH and CDR2 LQKENI. The CDR3 extends over 14 amino acids. In DNA form, the CDR3 reads TGTGCCAGCTCCCCTACAGGGGTTAACACTGAAGCTTTCTTT. Residues: CASSPTGVNTEAFF.